Detailed here is one TCR beta chain. Its antigen remains unknown. Donors were ostensibly healthy at sampling, although undocumented immune exposures were probable. V lost 2 bases, J lost 7 bases, and 15 bases lay in between. This CDR3 comprises 15 residues. CDR1 is SNHLY, CDR2 FYNNEI, per germline. The PCR used 60 Vbeta and 13 Jbeta primers. Profiled with immunoSEQ multiplex PCR; TCRdb holds only in-frame clones, not every one. In the table there are approximately 98,000 clones, around 75% of which are singletons. The data are from a study of cytomegalovirus exposure and HLA in healthy donors. Notes on the study in general: Links to common viral pathogens appeared, in a later analysis, for several of the most significant clusters. In a later analysis, most CMV-associated TCR beta chains appeared HLA-restricted.

This receptor was identified in a man aged 18 to 30 in good health and CMV-seropositive. Sequencing was done on a sample of PBMCs. This chain joins TRBV2 and TRBJ1-5, with D perhaps matching TRBD1 (6 bases). The CDR3 protein is CASSEREGQYQPQHF. The CDR3 region has the DNA TGTGCCAGCAGTGAAAGGGAAGGACAGTACCAGCCCCAGCATTTT.